This T cell receptor (beta chain) derives from a study of cytomegalovirus exposure and HLA in healthy donors (dated by TCRdb to 2016 to 2017). Broadly, across the study: In an earlier analysis of approximately 640 of the donors, 250 to 300 Gb of sequence data and 100 million or so unique TCR beta sequences from 180 million or so T cells were reported. To predict cytomegalovirus infection status, the study combined high-throughput TCR immunosequencing, statistical association of individual TCRs with disease status, and machine learning. An early release covering over 500 HLA-typed donors comprised about 300 gigabases of sequencing data and approximately 85 million unique TCR sequences. Alongside the repertoire data, information on donor age, sex, ethnicity and CMV serostatus was compiled. The later analysis used no new phenotypic data to find candidate immune exposures, relying instead on TCR beta sequences and their occurrence across donors. A few DR-DQ haplotypes were treated as single units for association and clustering because of strong linkage in the cohort. In a later genetic analysis, genome-wide SNP genotypes for about three fifths of the 666 donors were used, and that subset was treated as a discovery cohort. Every repertoire in the discovery cohort had been generated on one and the same sequencing platform. The study profiled the T cell repertoires of under 700 subjects by immunosequencing and related them to cytomegalovirus serostatus. To study patterns of TCR occurrence, a later analysis re-analyzed previously published TCR beta repertoires from just over 650 donors and added high-resolution HLA genotyping. The study aimed to test whether signatures of past pathogen exposure could be identified by cataloging public T cell receptors. In an earlier analysis of 500 to 650 of the donors, high-throughput TCR beta sequencing was used to judge whether each TCR beta V gene segment behaved as functional or pseudogenic. The number of donors typed differed by locus, with 629-630 for A, B, C, DRB1 and DQB1, 522 for DQA1, about 610 for DPA1, and around 450 for DPB1. Among a few hundred genotyped donors of the cohort, an average of approximately 240,000 unique TCR beta nucleotide sequences were sequenced per donor, about a sixth of them non-productive. HLA typing included class I and class II loci at four-digit resolution. Of the roughly 400 genotyped donors, roughly 85% fell in the genetic ancestry cluster associated with self-reported Caucasian donors. Besides the first cohort of approximately 670 subjects, a separate validation cohort made up of roughly 120 different subjects was used. The full study reports these points: The authors suggested that the approach could potentially be extended to other disease states and immunological phenotypes. At a false discovery rate of 0.05, a later analysis linked about 16,000 TCR beta sequences to specific HLA alleles. Some IMGT-functional V segments, including TRBV6-2 and TRBV6-3, could not be distinguished by the 87-base-pair reads and were therefore excluded. The presence/absence analyses assumed that sequencing depth was roughly uniform across donors, and that assumption may not be true. Because HLA typing was unavailable for some donors at each locus, only the typed subset was used in association tests. In an earlier analysis of more than 450 of the donors, most TCR beta V segments were observed in productive rearrangements about 90% or about 30% of the time, broadly matching IMGT annotations. This cohort had only TCR beta chains sequenced, and the lack of alpha or paired-chain data limited which features could be detected. The study listed 150 to 200 TCR beta chains as associated with cytomegalovirus. A few of the identified cytomegalovirus-associated TCR beta chains were confirmed in vitro to be specific for cytomegalovirus antigens. An association between a missense DCLRE1C variant and V-gene and J-gene trimming of TCR beta chains was found in a later genetic analysis and replicated in an independent cohort. A further reported finding was that TCR beta sequences accurately predicted the HLA-A and HLA-B alleles for most subjects in the first cohort. In a later analysis, HLA-associated TCR beta chains were found to be more clonally expanded and to have lower generation probabilities than equally common non-associated chains. According to a later genetic analysis, donors in an Asian-associated ancestry cluster had fewer N-insertions in productive TCRs than the roughly 700-donor mean. A cluster of highly shared sequence variants was judged likely to represent a technical artifact of the sequencing pipeline. In a later analysis, the rate of TCR association differed among HLA loci, with DRB1 alleles having the most associated TCRs and HLA-C alleles having the fewest. Most TCR sequences were seen in very few donors, while some public TCRs were found in many individuals. Linkage disequilibrium might explain the correlated functional status among segregating V segments, but an unknown experimental factor could not be excluded. The classifier was reported to diagnose cytomegalovirus status with high specificity and sensitivity in both the original and validation cohorts. Immune exposure information for the cohort was limited to CMV serostatus. A later analysis found that most CMV-associated TCR beta chains appeared HLA-restricted, with HLA associations seemingly driven largely by CMV exposure. Several of the top co-occurrence clusters appeared to be linked to parvovirus B19, influenza, CMV and Epstein-Barr virus, according to a later analysis. Some 16 rarely observed V segments, including chromosome 9 orphons, were excluded from the earlier analysis of about 610 of the donors because counts were too low. Assigning TCR associations to individual alleles was difficult when HLA alleles, especially DR and DQ, strongly co-occurred.

Points on this clone: It lacks a known antigen. No base-level quality is on record; no much larger clone is a single base apart.

The cohort comprised 710 or so healthy bone marrow donors. At the time of sampling, every cohort member was nominally healthy, though immune exposures that went unrecorded were likely present. The donor was CMV seropositive and was included in the group of 250 to 350 seropositive cohort members. A peripheral blood sample was provided by each donor, and peripheral blood mononuclear cells were used for TCR beta sequencing. The Qiagen DNeasy Blood Extraction Kit was used to extract genomic DNA from the blood cell samples. Libraries were made using the immunoSEQ multiplex PCR assay. The multiplex PCR relied on a mix of 60 forward primers for TCR Vbeta segments and 13 reverse primers for TCR Jbeta segments. A multiplex PCR assay on genomic DNA amplified the CDR3 region of rearranged TCR beta genes. Amplified TCR beta libraries were sequenced as 87-base-pair reads on the Illumina HiSeq System. In the original analysis: Across the 500 to 750 repertoires, a later analysis counted 60 million to 90 million unique TCR beta chains, 9.5 million to 12 million of which were shared by at least two donors. Raw reads were error-corrected and collapsed into unique sequences by a nearest-neighbor algorithm in which closely related sequences were merged to remove PCR and sequencing errors. V, D and J gene segments were assigned by aligning CDR3 sequences to IMGT reference sequences. For a sequence to be retained, a match of at least six nucleotides was required to both a V gene segment and a J gene segment. A rearrangement was called productive if the CDR3 had no stop codons and remained in frame with V and J, and every other rearrangement was called non-productive. CDR3 was defined according to IMGT convention as the region running from the second conserved V-encoded cysteine to the conserved J-encoded phenylalanine. In an earlier analysis of approximately 590 of the donors, sequences lacking an unambiguous match to a single V gene segment were excluded. In an earlier analysis of 587 of the donors, V segments were called functional above 56.7% productive rearrangements and were called segregating when the between-donor standard deviation exceeded 5%. A statistical classification framework was built for diagnosing cytomegalovirus status from the catalog of TCR beta chain sequences. In a later analysis, TCR nucleotide sequences were compared against IMGT/GENE-DB human TR gene sequences so that V and J genes could be assigned. In a later analysis, CDR3 sequences and most-parsimonious VDJ recombination scenarios were assigned using the TCRdist pipeline. In a later analysis, each TCR beta chain was defined by its CDR3 amino acid sequence together with its V-gene family, and reads lacking a unique V-gene family were excluded. As a way to deal with suspected cross-contamination and a sequencing artifact, a later analysis dropped approximately 590 nucleotide sequences that were highly shared and had low generation probability. In a later analysis, a clonal expansion index was calculated for each public chain from normalized within-repertoire ranks of inferred template counts. A later analysis computed generation probabilities with a VDJ recombination model fitted to out-of-frame rearrangements, and checked the results against IGoR. In a later analysis, hypergeometric tests were used to score TCR-TCR, TCR-HLA and TCR-CMV co-occurrence, with a repertoire-size bias correction applied to TCR pairs. A later analysis estimated false discovery rates by permuting HLA or CMV assignments 20 times. A later analysis grouped co-occurring TCRs with DBSCAN, adding TCRdist sequence similarity when clustering within HLA-allele-positive subsets. Co-occurrence clustering excluded repertoires with fewer than 30,000 or more than 120,000 public chains, plus five with anomalous nucleotide sharing. TCRdb stores this immuneACCESS table with in-frame sequences only. Part of the clones is absent; in the studies checked, under half of the shortfall reflects unresolved V genes, and no reason is known for the rest. That table furnishes V, J and clone size, whereas the DNA furnished D and trimming. A total of around 180,000 clones appear in this sample, approximately 78% of them only once. The ten largest make up about 13% of the sample.

CDR1 and CDR2 (MGHRA, YSYEKL) derive from the germline V gene. The CDR3 runs 14 amino acids, cysteine and phenylalanine included. The DNA shown is the 42-base CDR3, in frame from base 1. Trimming removed 4 bases from V and 2 bases from J; the gene matches leave 2 bases unexplained. Sequenced input: PBMCs. The TCR comes from a woman aged 45-65 years in good health and CMV-seropositive. The chain is made from TRBV4-1 and TRBJ1-5, and 7 junctional nucleotides match TRBD1. The bases are TGCGCCAGCAGCCGAGGACAGGGCAATCAGCCCCAGCATTTT. This is translated as CASSRGQGNQPQHF.